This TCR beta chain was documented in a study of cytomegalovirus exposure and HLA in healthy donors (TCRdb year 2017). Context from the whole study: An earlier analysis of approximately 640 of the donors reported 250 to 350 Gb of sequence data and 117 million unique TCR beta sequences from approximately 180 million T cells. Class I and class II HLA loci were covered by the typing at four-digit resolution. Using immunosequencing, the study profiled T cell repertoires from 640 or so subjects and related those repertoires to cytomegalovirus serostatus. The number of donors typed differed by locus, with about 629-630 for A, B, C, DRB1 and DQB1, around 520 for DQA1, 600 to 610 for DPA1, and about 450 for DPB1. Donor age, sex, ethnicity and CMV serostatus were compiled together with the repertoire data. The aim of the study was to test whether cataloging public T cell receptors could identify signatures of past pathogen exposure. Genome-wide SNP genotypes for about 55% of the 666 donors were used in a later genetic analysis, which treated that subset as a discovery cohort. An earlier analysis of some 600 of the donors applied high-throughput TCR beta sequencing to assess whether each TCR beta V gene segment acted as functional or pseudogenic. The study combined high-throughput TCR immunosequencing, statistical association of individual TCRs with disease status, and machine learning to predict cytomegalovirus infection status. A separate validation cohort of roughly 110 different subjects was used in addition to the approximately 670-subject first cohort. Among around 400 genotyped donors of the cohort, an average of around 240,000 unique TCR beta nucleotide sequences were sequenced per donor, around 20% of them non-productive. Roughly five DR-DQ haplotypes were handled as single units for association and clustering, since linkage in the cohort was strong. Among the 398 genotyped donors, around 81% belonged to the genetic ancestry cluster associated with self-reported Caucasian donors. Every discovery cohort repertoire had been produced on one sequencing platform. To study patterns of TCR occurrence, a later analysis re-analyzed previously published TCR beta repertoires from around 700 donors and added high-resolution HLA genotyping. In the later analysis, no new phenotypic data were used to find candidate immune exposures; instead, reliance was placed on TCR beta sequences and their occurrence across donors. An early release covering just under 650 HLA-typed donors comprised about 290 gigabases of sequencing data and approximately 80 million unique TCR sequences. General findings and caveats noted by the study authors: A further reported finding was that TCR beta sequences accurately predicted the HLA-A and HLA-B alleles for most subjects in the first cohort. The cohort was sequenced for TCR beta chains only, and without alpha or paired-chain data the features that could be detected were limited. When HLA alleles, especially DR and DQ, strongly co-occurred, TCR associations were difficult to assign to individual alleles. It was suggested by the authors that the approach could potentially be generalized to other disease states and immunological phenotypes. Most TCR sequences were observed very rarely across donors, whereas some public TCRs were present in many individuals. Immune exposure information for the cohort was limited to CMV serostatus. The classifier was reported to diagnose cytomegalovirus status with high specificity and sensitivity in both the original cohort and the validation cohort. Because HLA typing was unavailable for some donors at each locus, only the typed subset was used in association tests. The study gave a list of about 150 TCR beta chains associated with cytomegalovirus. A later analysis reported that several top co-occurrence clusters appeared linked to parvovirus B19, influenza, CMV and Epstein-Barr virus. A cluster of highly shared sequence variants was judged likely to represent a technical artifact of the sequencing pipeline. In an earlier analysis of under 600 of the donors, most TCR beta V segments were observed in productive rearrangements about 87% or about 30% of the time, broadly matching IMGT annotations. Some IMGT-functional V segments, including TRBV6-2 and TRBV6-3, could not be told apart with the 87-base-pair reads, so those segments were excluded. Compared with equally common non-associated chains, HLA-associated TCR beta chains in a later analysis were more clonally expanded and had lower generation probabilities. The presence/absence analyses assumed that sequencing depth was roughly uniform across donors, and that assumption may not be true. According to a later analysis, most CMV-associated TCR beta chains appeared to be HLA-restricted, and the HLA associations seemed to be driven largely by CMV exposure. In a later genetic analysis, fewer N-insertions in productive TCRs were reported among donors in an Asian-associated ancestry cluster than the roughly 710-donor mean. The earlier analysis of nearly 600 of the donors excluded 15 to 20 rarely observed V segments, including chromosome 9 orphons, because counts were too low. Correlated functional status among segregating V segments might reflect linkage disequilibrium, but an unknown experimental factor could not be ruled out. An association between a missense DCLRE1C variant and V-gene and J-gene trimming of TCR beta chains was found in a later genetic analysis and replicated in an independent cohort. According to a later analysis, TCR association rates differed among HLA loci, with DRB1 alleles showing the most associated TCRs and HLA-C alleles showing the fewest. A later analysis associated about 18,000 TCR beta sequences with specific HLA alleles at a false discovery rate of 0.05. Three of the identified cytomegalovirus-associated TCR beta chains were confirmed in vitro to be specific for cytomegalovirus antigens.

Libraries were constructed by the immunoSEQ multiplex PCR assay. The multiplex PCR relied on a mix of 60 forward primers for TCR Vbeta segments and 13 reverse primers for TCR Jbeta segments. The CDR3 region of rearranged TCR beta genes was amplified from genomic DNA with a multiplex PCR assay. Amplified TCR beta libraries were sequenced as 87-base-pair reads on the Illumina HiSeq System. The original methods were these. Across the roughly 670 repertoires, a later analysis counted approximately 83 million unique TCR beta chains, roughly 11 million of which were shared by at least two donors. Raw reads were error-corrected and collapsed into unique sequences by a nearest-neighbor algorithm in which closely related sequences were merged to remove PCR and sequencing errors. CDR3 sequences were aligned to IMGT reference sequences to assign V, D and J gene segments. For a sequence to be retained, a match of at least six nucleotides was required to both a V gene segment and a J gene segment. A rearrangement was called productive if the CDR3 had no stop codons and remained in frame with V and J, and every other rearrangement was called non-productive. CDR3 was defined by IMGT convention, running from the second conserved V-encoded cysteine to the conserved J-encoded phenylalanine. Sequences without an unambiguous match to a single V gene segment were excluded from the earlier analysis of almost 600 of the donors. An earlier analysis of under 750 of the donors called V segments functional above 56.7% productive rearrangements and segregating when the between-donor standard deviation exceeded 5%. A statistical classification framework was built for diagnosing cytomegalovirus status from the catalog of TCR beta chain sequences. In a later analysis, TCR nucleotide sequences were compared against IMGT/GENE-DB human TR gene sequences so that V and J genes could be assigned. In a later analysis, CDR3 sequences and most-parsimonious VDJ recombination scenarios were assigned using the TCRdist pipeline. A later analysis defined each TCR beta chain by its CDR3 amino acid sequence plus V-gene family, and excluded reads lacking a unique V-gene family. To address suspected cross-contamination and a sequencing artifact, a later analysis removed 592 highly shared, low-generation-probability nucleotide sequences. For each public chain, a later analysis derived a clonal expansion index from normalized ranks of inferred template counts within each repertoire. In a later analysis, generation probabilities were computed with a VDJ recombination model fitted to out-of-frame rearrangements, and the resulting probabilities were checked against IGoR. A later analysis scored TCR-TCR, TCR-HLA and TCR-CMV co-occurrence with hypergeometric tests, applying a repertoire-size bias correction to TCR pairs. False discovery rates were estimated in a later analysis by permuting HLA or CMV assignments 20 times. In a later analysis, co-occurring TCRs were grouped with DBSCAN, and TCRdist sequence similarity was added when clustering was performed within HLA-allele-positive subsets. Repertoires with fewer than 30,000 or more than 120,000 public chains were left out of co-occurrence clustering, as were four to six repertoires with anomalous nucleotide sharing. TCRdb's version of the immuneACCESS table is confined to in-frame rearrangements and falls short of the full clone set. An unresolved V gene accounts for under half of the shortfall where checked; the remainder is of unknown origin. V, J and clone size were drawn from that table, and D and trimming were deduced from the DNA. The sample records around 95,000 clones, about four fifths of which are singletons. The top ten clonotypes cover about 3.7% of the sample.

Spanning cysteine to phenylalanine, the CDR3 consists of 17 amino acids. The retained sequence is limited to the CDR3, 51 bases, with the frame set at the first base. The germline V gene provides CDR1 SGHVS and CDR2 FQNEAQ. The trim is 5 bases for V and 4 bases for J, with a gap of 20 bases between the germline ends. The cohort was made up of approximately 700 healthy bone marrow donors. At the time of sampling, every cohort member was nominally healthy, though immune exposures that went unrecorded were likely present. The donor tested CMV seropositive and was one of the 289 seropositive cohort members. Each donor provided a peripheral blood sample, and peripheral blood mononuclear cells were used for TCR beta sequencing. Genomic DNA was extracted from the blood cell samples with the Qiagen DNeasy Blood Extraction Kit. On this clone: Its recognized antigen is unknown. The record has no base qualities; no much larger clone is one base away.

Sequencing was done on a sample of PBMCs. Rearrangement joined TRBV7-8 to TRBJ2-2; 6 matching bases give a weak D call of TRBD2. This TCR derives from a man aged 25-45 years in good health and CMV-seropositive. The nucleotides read TGTGCCAGCAGCCGGGACTCCCGCGTCGAGACCACCGGGGAGCTGTTTTTT. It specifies CASSRDSRVETTGELFF.